What follows are 6 T cell receptor beta chains derived from one specimen sequenced in a study of shared clonotypes between healthy human individuals (dated by TCRdb to between 2020 and 2021). CD8 naive samples were obtained by positive selection for CCR7 among CD45RO-negative cells, yielding a CD45RA+CCR7+ population from which TemRA cells were excluded. The library relied on the immunoSEQ multiplex PCR assay. TCRdb mirrors the immuneACCESS table, restricted to in-frame sequences. Some clones are absent from its copies; in checked studies, under half trace to an unresolved V gene, and the reason for the others is unknown. The table for this sample lists roughly 2 million clones; about 95% of them were counted only once. The top ten clones comprise about 1.1% of the sample. Sequenced input: naive CD8+ T cells sorted from blood. The sample's cell subset or site label, in plain terms: CD45RA+CCR7+. The receptors here all came from a man aged 18 to 29 in good health.

The CDR3 is CASRPRQGSQYNEQFF. The DNA for the CDR3 is TGTGCCAGCAGACCCCGGCAGGGCTCCCAATACAATGAGCAGTTCTTC. J is TRBJ2-1 and V is TRBV2; D is possibly TRBD1 (5 bases). The length of the CDR3 is 16 residues. Germline assignment: CDR1 SNHLY and CDR2 FYNNEI. V shed 6 bases and J shed 4 bases, with 19 bases lying between them.

J is TRBJ2-2 and V is TRBV7-8; 11 bases match TRBD2. CDR3 length equals 16 residues. V shed 5 bases, J shed 4 bases, and the junction held 6 bases outside the gene matches. Germline assignment: CDR1 SGHVS and CDR2 FQNEAQ. For the CDR3, the DNA is TGTGCCAGCAGCGAGATAGCGGGGGGGTTCACCGGGGAGCTGTTTTTT. It is translated as CASSEIAGGFTGELFF. The variable domain in full, with the rest retrieved from reference TRBV7-8 and TRBJ2-2, is GAGVSQSPRYKVAKRGQDVALRCDPISGHVSLFWYQQALGQGPEFLTYFQNEAQLDKSGLPSDRFFAERPEGSVSTLKIQRTQQEDSAVYLCASSEIAGGFTGELFFGEGSRLTVL.

CDR3 coding DNA: TGCAGCGCGGCGGGACCCCTATACAATGAGCAGTTCTTC. It codes for CSAAGPLYNEQFF. The rearrangement uses TRBV29-1 and TRBJ2-1, with a tentative D call TRBD2 (6 bases). This CDR3 spans 13 amino acids. V shed 7 bases and J shed 4 bases, with 14 bases lying between them. CDR1 and CDR2 from the germline V gene are SQVTM and ANQGSEA.

The V and J genes are TRBV4-2 and TRBJ2-2; TRBD2 matches 8 bases. Germline V gives CDR1 LGHNA, CDR2 YNFKEQ. Trimming cost V 1 base and J 7 bases; bases outside gene matches: 5. The CDR3 runs to 15 residues. Here the CDR3 reads CASSQVAGGLGELFF. DNA of the CDR3: TGTGCCAGCAGCCAAGTTGCGGGGGGCCTCGGGGAGCTGTTTTTT.

The V call is TRBV6-1, the J call TRBJ1-3; D is unclear. V was clipped by 5 bases and J by 2 bases, with 13 bases between them. This CDR3 spans 15 amino acids. Germline CDR1 and CDR2: MNHNS and SASEGT. The CDR3 sequence: CASSIGRSPGNTIYF. The CDR3 DNA follows: TGTGCCAGCAGTATAGGCCGGAGCCCTGGAAACACCATATATTTT.

The chain carries TRBV5-4 and TRBJ1-1, with 8 bases that match TRBD1. V shed 0 bases and J 1 base; nucleotides not matched to a gene: 5. Looked up from germline, CDR1 is SGHNT and CDR2 is YYREEE (reference sequence). CDR3 size: 16 residues. Written as DNA, the CDR3 is TGTGCCAGCAGCTTGGCCCAGGGGGCAGCGAACACTGAAGCTTTCTTT. Protein: CASSLAQGAANTEAFF.